Below are 20 T cell receptor beta chains sequenced from a single sample in a study of memory CD4+ T cells and cytomegalovirus serostatus. The sort gate was single viable CD3+CD4+CD8-CD45RO+ cells for memory CD4+ T cells. Some clones are missing from TCRdb's copy, which holds only in-frame ones; the method was immunoSEQ multiplex PCR. Among tens of thousands of clones, roughly 78% were seen once, and the ten largest hold over 0.65%. The specimen sequenced was memory CD4+ T cells from blood. These receptors were taken from an adult in good health and CMV-seronegative.

This rearrangement joins TRBV14 to TRBJ2-7, with TRBD2 matching over 12 bases. Trimming removed 4 bases from V and 4 bases from J; junction bases left unmatched: 8. Germline lookup yields CDR1 SGHDN and CDR2 FVKESK. This CDR3 contains 16 residues. The CDR3 region is CASSRGTSGRGYEQYF. CDR3 bases: TGTGCCAGCAGCCGAGGGACTAGCGGGCGGGGTTACGAGCAGTACTTC. Full variable domain (missing parts from reference TRBV14 and TRBJ2-7): EAGVTQFPSHSVIEKGQTVTLRCDPISGHDNLYWYRRVMGKEIKFLLHFVKESKQDESGMPNNRFLAERTGGTYSTLKVQPAELEDSGVYFCASSRGTSGRGYEQYFGPGTRLTVT.

This clone was detected only once. This chain joins TRBV19 and TRBJ1-2; the D is unclear. V was shortened by 1 base and J by 2 bases, with 8 bases between the two germline ends. Per the germline V gene, CDR1 is LNHDA and CDR2 is SQIVND (reference sequence). This CDR3 is 14 amino acids long. CDR3 region: CASSIAGGNYGYTF. CDR3 nucleotides: TGTGCCAGTAGTATAGCCGGCGGGAACTATGGCTACACCTTC.

This clone was observed once. The J gene is TRBJ1-3, the V gene TRBV6-5; the match to TRBD1 covers 11 bases. Germline V gene sequence: CDR1 MNHEY, CDR2 SVGAGI. V lost 10 bases and J lost 4; bases outside the gene matches: 3. The CDR3 loop spans 13 amino acids. CDR3 residues: CATRTGGGNTIYF. The CDR3 nucleotides read TGTGCCACCAGGACAGGGGGCGGAAACACCATATATTTT.

V and J are TRBV5-6 and TRBJ2-7; unclear D gene. In germline, CDR1 is SGHDT, CDR2 YYEEEE. The ends were cut back, 2 bases at V and 5 bases at J, with 11 bases in the middle. This CDR3 has 13 amino acids. Here the CDR3 reads CASSLISVDEQYF. The DNA of the CDR3 is TGTGCCAGCAGCTTAATCAGCGTCGACGAGCAGTACTTC.

The chain combines TRBV15 with TRBJ1-4, with 7 bases fitting TRBD1. V gave up 5 bases and J gave up 8 bases; unmatched junction bases: 5. The CDR3 runs to 13 residues. The germline V gene encodes CDR1 LNHNV and CDR2 YYDKDF (reference sequence). The CDR3 region is CATSGGQSEKLFF. Here the CDR3 DNA reads TGTGCCACCAGCGGGGGACAGAGCGAAAAACTGTTTTTT.

This clone is a singleton in its sample. J is TRBJ2-7 and V is TRBV6-1; 9 nucleotides match TRBD1. The CDR3 has 18 residues. Germline V CDR1 and CDR2: MNHNS, SASEGT. Unmatched junction bases numbered 19, after V lost 4 bases and J lost 6 bases. CDR3 in amino acids: CASSGKSWRGQGMVEQYF. The CDR3 DNA reads as TGTGCCAGCAGTGGTAAATCTTGGCGGGGACAGGGCATGGTCGAGCAGTACTTC.

This chain connects TRBV29-1 to TRBJ1-1, with TRBD1 as a possible D gene (5 bases). The CDR3 has 13 amino acids. V shed 5 bases and J shed 3 bases, with 13 bases lying between them. The germline V gene encodes CDR1 SQVTM and CDR2 ANQGSEA. The CDR3 bases are TGCAGCGTTTCCCGGGGGAGGGACACTGAAGCTTTCTTT. Translated, it gives CSVSRGRDTEAFF.

The rearrangement links TRBV19 to TRBJ1-5; unclear D gene. In germline, CDR1 is LNHDA, CDR2 SQIVND (reference sequence). This CDR3 spans 13 amino acids. The V end lost 3 bases, the J end lost 6 bases, and 9 bases lay between the germline ends. CDR3 sequence: CASSMDDFQPQHF. The CDR3 DNA reads TGTGCCAGTAGTATGGACGATTTTCAGCCCCAGCATTTT.

This sequence joins TRBV29-1 and TRBJ2-7, with a possible D match to TRBD2 (6 bases). The CDR3 contains 11 residues. The V end lost 2 bases, the J end lost 6 bases, and 8 bases lay between the germline ends. Germline loops: CDR1 SQVTM, CDR2 ANQGSEA. The DNA for the CDR3 is TGCAGCGTTGAATGGGGAGGCGAGCAGTACTTC. Protein sequence: CSVEWGGEQYF.

V usage is TRBV5-1 and J usage is TRBJ2-3; the D gene is possibly TRBD2 (6 bases). The germline CDR1 and CDR2 sequences are SGHRS and YFSETQ. Trimming pared 4 bases from V and 2 bases from J, leaving 8 bases between. This CDR3 has 13 residues. Written as DNA, the CDR3 is TGCGCCAGCAGCCGGGACTCCACAGATACGCAGTATTTT. It translates to CASSRDSTDTQYF.

About this clone: The junction and the germline gene differ at one end; a read error may be behind it. V gene TRBV7-9 combines with J gene TRBJ1-6; possibly TRBD1 for D (5 bases). Per germline, CDR1 SEHNR and CDR2 FQNEAQ (reference sequence). CDR3 length: 15 amino acids. Here the CDR3 reads CASSIAGTANSPLHF. CDR3 nucleotide sequence: TGTGCCAGCAGCATAGCCGGGACGGCGAATTCACCCCTCCACTTT. Based on the CDR3 plus reference TRBV7-9 and TRBJ1-6, the full variable domain is DTGVSQNPRHKITKRGQNVTFRCDPISEHNRLYWYRQTLGQGPEFLTYFQNEAQLEKSRLLSDRFSAERPKGSFSTLEIQRTEQGDSAMYLCASSIAGTANSPLHFGNGTRLTVT.

The chain employs TRBV5-6 and TRBJ1-1; maybe TRBD1 (5 bases). The germline CDR1 and CDR2 sequences are SGHDT and YYEEEE. The CDR3 has 16 amino acids. Trimming removed 1 base at V and 1 base at J, with 14 bases between. Written as DNA, the CDR3 is TGTGCCAGCAGCTTGCCTGGATTTAGGGGGAACACTGAAGCTTTCTTT. Its translation is CASSLPGFRGNTEAFF.

This chain joins TRBV30 and TRBJ1-6; D unresolved. The CDR3 covers 13 residues. Germline V CDR1 and CDR2: GTSNPN, SVGIG (reference sequence). V was clipped by 5 bases and J by 0 bases, with 5 bases between them. As DNA, the CDR3 is TGTGCCTGGGCTAGCTCCTATAATTCACCCCTCCACTTT. This sequence encodes CAWASSYNSPLHF.

The rearrangement joins TRBV19 to TRBJ1-2; possibly TRBD1 for D (5 bases). Trimming left V 1 base short and J 4 bases short, with 10 bases between. The CDR3 has 14 residues. The germline V gene encodes CDR1 LNHDA and CDR2 SQIVND (reference sequence). The CDR3 here is CASSIVMGGYGYTF. CDR3 nucleotides: TGTGCCAGTAGTATAGTCATGGGGGGCTATGGCTACACCTTC.

The gene calls are TRBV27 and TRBJ2-7, with D unresolved. The CDR3 is 14 amino acids. V gave up 2 bases and J gave up 0 bases, with 8 bases separating them. CDR1 is MNHEY, CDR2 SMNVEV, per germline (reference sequence). The CDR3 bases are TGTGCCAGCAGTTTACAGGTTCTCTCCTACGAGCAGTACTTC. Translating it yields CASSLQVLSYEQYF.

The CDR3 DNA reads as TGTGCCAGCAGTGAAAACCGGGACACCTATGGCTACACCTTC. This encodes CASSENRDTYGYTF. This chain connects TRBV2 to TRBJ1-2; D perhaps matches TRBD1 (6 bases). This CDR3 spans 14 amino acids. V was shortened by 2 bases and J by 4 bases, with 11 bases between the two germline ends. Germline loops: CDR1 SNHLY, CDR2 FYNNEI.

This chain connects TRBV5-1 to TRBJ2-7; D is possibly TRBD2 (5 bases). Germline CDR1 is SGHRS and CDR2 is YFSETQ. The CDR3 is 15 amino acids. Trimming removed 4 bases at V and 0 bases at J, with 14 bases between. Here the CDR3 reads CASSLPAGDSYEQYF. The DNA for the CDR3 is TGCGCCAGCAGCCTGCCCGCCGGGGACTCCTACGAGCAGTACTTC.

Written as DNA, the CDR3 is TGTGCCGCCCTAGGTGTGGGCACTGAAGCTTTCTTT. This encodes CAALGVGTEAFF. The genes are TRBV6-6 and TRBJ1-1; D unresolved. Per germline, CDR1 MNHNY and CDR2 SVGAGI (reference sequence). V was cut by 11 bases and J by 4 bases, with 14 bases left in between. The CDR3 has 12 residues.

This chain uses TRBV11-1 with TRBJ2-7; D may correspond to TRBD1 or TRBD2 (5 bases each). Trimming left V 1 base short and J 6 bases short, with 16 bases between. CDR1 and CDR2 (germline): SGHAT, FQDESV (reference sequence). The CDR3 length is 15 residues. CDR3 coding DNA: TGTGCCAGCAGCTTAGAGGGACGGCTGAGTGGCGAGCAGTACTTC. It encodes CASSLEGRLSGEQYF.

The chain joins TRBV5-1 to TRBJ2-3; D unresolved. The CDR3 sequence is 11 residues long. V was pared by 6 bases and J by 2 bases, with 4 bases between. Germline V gene sequence: CDR1 SGHRS, CDR2 YFSETQ. CDR3 sequence (DNA): TGCGCCAGCACCAACACAGATACGCAGTATTTT. This gives the protein CASTNTDTQYF.